The 25 T cell receptor beta chains presented below share a single source sample, sequenced in a study of blood T cell repertoires in COVID-19. Some clones are missing from TCRdb's copy, which holds only in-frame ones; the method was immunoSEQ multiplex PCR. The sample has more than 55,000 clones, 70% to 80% seen once; the top ten hold about 20%. Input material: peripheral blood. The receptor set was obtained from a man of 80 years or more with active or convalescent COVID-19.

This clone was seen a few times. The genes are TRBV6-5 and TRBJ2-7, with 8 bases that match TRBD1. The germline CDR1 and CDR2 sequences are MNHEY and SVGAGI. After removal of 2 bases from V and 6 bases from J, the junction contained 9 bases not matched to a gene. The CDR3 runs to 15 residues. Here the CDR3 DNA reads TGTGCCAGCAGTTACGACAGGGGCTTCTCTCTCGAGCAGTACTTC. Encoded protein: CASSYDRGFSLEQYF.

This chain links TRBV5-6 with TRBJ2-5; the match to TRBD1 covers 7 bases. Germline CDR1 SGHDT, CDR2 YYEEEE. The J segment lost 5 bases and the V segment lost 4 bases, leaving 8 bases of the junction unmatched. This CDR3 comprises 14 residues. In DNA, the CDR3 is TGTGCCAGCAGCCAAAGTACAGGGGTGGAGACCCAGTACTTC. It encodes CASSQSTGVETQYF.

The V call is TRBV12-5, the J call TRBJ1-5; perhaps TRBD1 as D (5 bases). V lost 3 bases, J lost 8 bases, and 11 bases lay in between. The CDR3 extends over 13 amino acids. Germline CDR1 LGHNT, CDR2 FRNRAP. In DNA, the CDR3 is TGTGCTAGTGGTTTTGGGGCAGGAAAGCCCCAGCATTTT. Protein: CASGFGAGKPQHF.

The sample holds a few counts of this clone. The chain has TRBV7-9 and TRBJ2-2; perhaps TRBD2 as D (6 bases). This CDR3 region has 14 residues. Germline loops: CDR1 SEHNR, CDR2 FQNEAQ (reference sequence). V lost 5 bases and J 5 bases, leaving 12 bases between the germline ends. The CDR3 loop is CASSPERVTGELFF. CDR3 coding DNA: TGTGCCAGCAGCCCCGAGCGGGTAACCGGGGAGCTGTTTTTT.

The V and J genes are TRBV28 and TRBJ2-1, with 8 bases matching TRBD1. J gave up 7 bases and V 6 bases, and 14 bases lay outside the gene matches. The CDR3 length is 16 residues. Germline V gene sequence: CDR1 MDHEN, CDR2 SYDVKM. The CDR3 loop reads CASSAPSGGARNEQFF. The CDR3 DNA reads as TGTGCCAGCAGCGCCCCTTCAGGGGGCGCGCGTAATGAGCAGTTCTTC.

This sequence joins TRBV19 and TRBJ2-7, with D perhaps TRBD2 (6 bases). The CDR3 extends over 14 amino acids. The V gene's germline CDR1 is LNHDA and CDR2 SQIVND (reference sequence). V lost 7 bases to trimming and J lost 0 bases, with 13 bases between them. Here the CDR3 DNA reads TGTGCCAGTAAAAGCCGGAGGGGCTCCTACGAGCAGTACTTC. Encoded protein: CASKSRRGSYEQYF.

This chain links TRBV28 with TRBJ1-5; D possibly corresponds to TRBD1 (6 bases). The V gene lost 2 bases and the J gene lost 5 bases, with 31 bases spanning the gap. Germline values: CDR1 MDHEN, CDR2 SYDVKM. CDR3 length: 21 residues. The DNA for the CDR3 is TGTGCCAGCAGTTTACTCGAAATGGACAGAACTGGCCGATTCAAATATCAGCCCCAGCATTTT. Its protein is CASSLLEMDRTGRFKYQPQHF.

The chain couples TRBV3-1 (or the pseudogene TRBV3-2) to TRBJ2-7; D possibly corresponds to TRBD2 (6 bases). Germline V gives CDR1 LGHDT, CDR2 YNNKEL (reference sequence). This CDR3 spans 15 amino acids. Trimming cost V 3 bases and J 1 base, with 13 bases left between them. CDR3 coding DNA: TGTGCCAGCAGCCAGCTATCACGGGGGTCCTACGAGCAGTACTTC. Translating it yields CASSQLSRGSYEQYF.

This clone has just a few counts. This rearrangement joins TRBV19 to TRBJ1-6, with TRBD1 matching over 8 bases. Unmatched junction bases numbered 3, after V lost 4 bases and J lost 10 bases. The CDR3 sequence is 13 residues long. Germline V CDR1 and CDR2: LNHDA, SQIVND (reference sequence). CDR3 sequence reads: CASSRTGTSPLHF. In DNA, the CDR3 is TGTGCCAGTAGTAGGACAGGGACCTCACCCCTCCACTTT.

The chain combines TRBV28 with TRBJ1-5; D unclear. The V gene lost 5 bases and the J gene lost 0 bases, with 11 bases spanning the gap. CDR3 size: 15 residues. The V gene's germline CDR1 is MDHEN and CDR2 SYDVKM. In DNA, the CDR3 is TGTGCCAGCAGTGCCGAGATTTATAGCAATCAGCCCCAGCATTTT. Its translation is CASSAEIYSNQPQHF.

The chain has TRBV6-1 and TRBJ2-1; no clear D. V was clipped by 2 bases and J by 6 bases, with 17 bases between them. Germline values: CDR1 MNHNS, CDR2 SASEGT. CDR3 length: 16 amino acids. The DNA for the CDR3 is TGTGCCAGCAGTGAATATATGGGCAGAGAGATCAATGAGCAGTTCTTC. It specifies CASSEYMGREINEQFF.

The chain uses TRBV6-6 and TRBJ1-5; 9 bases map to TRBD1. Trimming took 7 bases from V and 7 from J; bases not matched to a gene: 8. The CDR3 length is 14 residues. Germline CDR1 reads MNHNY; CDR2 reads SVGAGI (reference sequence). The CDR3 is CASKGRTGEQPQHF. The CDR3 nucleotides read TGTGCCAGCAAGGGTCGGACAGGGGAACAGCCCCAGCATTTT.

The V gene is TRBV9, the J gene TRBJ2-3, with 7 bases lining up with TRBD2. The CDR3 consists of 16 residues. From germline, CDR1 is SGDLS and CDR2 YYNGEE. Trimming at V came to 3 bases and at J to 2 bases, leaving 9 bases not matched to a gene. Here the CDR3 DNA reads TGTGCCAGCAGCGCCCCGGCGGGGGTGGTCACAGATACGCAGTATTTT. Residues: CASSAPAGVVTDTQYF.

This rearrangement joins TRBV7-9 to TRBJ2-7; D is ambiguous. CDR3 length equals 16 residues. Germline CDR1 is SEHNR and CDR2 is FQNEAQ (reference sequence). V lost 4 bases and J lost 2, with 18 bases in between. The CDR3: CASSSEYPPQAYEQYF. The CDR3 nucleotides read TGTGCCAGCAGCTCCGAGTATCCACCTCAGGCCTACGAGCAGTACTTC.

In its sample, this clone was seen once. The chain carries TRBV3-1 (or the pseudogene TRBV3-2) and TRBJ2-1; TRBD2 matches at 12 bases. Germline trimming cut 6 bases from V and 1 base from J; bases unmatched to any gene: 13. Germline loops: CDR1 LGHDT, CDR2 YNNKEL (reference sequence). CDR3 length: 19 residues. CDR3 in DNA: TGTGCCAGCAGTAGTATCGGACTAGCGGGGCTTGGGTCCTACAATGAGCAGTTCTTC. This encodes CASSSIGLAGLGSYNEQFF.

The chain joins TRBV6-5 to TRBJ1-6; D is possibly TRBD1 (5 bases). Germline V gene sequence: CDR1 MNHEY, CDR2 SVGAGI. The CDR3 has 16 amino acids. Trimming took off 4 bases at V and 10 bases at J, with 20 bases between the two ends. The CDR3 region is CASSWAGDSVNSPLHF. The CDR3 DNA sequence: TGTGCCAGCAGTTGGGCCGGGGACTCAGTAAACTCACCCCTCCACTTT.

This chain uses TRBV25-1 with TRBJ2-7; TRBD2 agrees at 10 bases. The CDR3 is made up of 13 amino acids. V was pared by 7 bases and J by 4 bases, with 4 bases of the junction left unmatched. Per germline, CDR1 MGHDK and CDR2 SYGVNS. The CDR3 here is CASTLAGVYEQYF. Here the CDR3 DNA reads TGTGCCAGCACCCTAGCGGGAGTTTACGAGCAGTACTTC.

CDR3 loop: CASLGVNTGELFF. As DNA, the CDR3 is TGTGCCAGCCTCGGGGTCAACACCGGGGAGCTGTTTTTT. The genes are TRBV27 and TRBJ2-2; the D gene is possibly TRBD2 (5 bases). The CDR3 runs 13 residues. V was trimmed by 8 bases and J by 2 bases, leaving 9 bases between them. The germline V gene has CDR1 MNHEY and CDR2 SMNVEV (reference sequence).

The V call is TRBV10-3, the J call TRBJ2-2, with 9 bases fitting TRBD1. V lost 0 bases, J lost 6 bases, and 5 bases stayed unmatched. The length of the CDR3 is 16 residues. CDR1 is ENHRY and CDR2 is SYGVKD in the germline V gene. The CDR3 DNA reads TGTGCCATCAGTGAGTCGTCGGGACAGGGTTCCGGGGAGCTGTTTTTT. Protein sequence: CAISESSGQGSGELFF.

V is TRBV19 and J is TRBJ2-5, with TRBD2 matching over 10 bases. V was clipped by 4 bases and J by 2 bases; unmatched bases: 4. Germline assignment: CDR1 LNHDA and CDR2 SQIVND (reference sequence). CDR3 length: 15 amino acids. The CDR3 here is CASSRASGGQETQYF. The CDR3 DNA is TGTGCCAGTAGTAGGGCTAGCGGGGGTCAAGAGACCCAGTACTTC.

The chain combines TRBV5-1 with TRBJ2-1, with 15 bases that match TRBD2. The J segment lost 11 bases and the V segment lost 6 bases, leaving 21 bases of the junction unmatched. CDR3 length: 19 amino acids. Germline values: CDR1 SGHRS, CDR2 YFSETQ. DNA of the CDR3: TGCGCCAGCACCGAAGGGGGGACTAGCGGGAGGACAATGACCCGCCAGCAGTTCTTC. The encoded protein is CASTEGGTSGRTMTRQQFF.

This chain connects TRBV25-1 to TRBJ2-6; a possible D gene is TRBD1 (6 bases). V dropped 7 bases and J dropped 2 bases, with 12 bases sitting between them. The CDR3 sequence is 15 residues long. Per germline, CDR1 MGHDK and CDR2 SYGVNS. The CDR3 nucleotides are TGTGCCAGCACCCCTAGGACAGCTGGGGCCAACGTCCTGACTTTC. Amino acid sequence: CASTPRTAGANVLTF.

The chain combines TRBV7-9 with TRBJ2-1, with 11 nucleotides matching TRBD2. Germline values: CDR1 SEHNR, CDR2 FQNEAQ (reference sequence). V lost 3 bases to trimming and J lost 15 bases; unmatched junction nucleotides: 10. The CDR3 loop spans 14 amino acids. CDR3 bases: TGTGCCAGCAGCTTGGCGGCAGCTAGCGGGAGGCCGTTCTTC. Amino acid sequence: CASSLAAASGRPFF.

The J gene is TRBJ2-3, the V gene TRBV6-5, with 8 bases lining up with TRBD2. The germline V gene has CDR1 MNHEY and CDR2 SVGAGI. There are 15 residues in the CDR3. The V segment lost 0 bases and the J segment 5 bases; nucleotides outside the gene matches: 4. This chain's CDR3 is CASSYSLAGQDTQYF. For the CDR3, the DNA is TGTGCCAGCAGTTACTCGCTAGCGGGCCAAGATACGCAGTATTTT.

The V gene is TRBV28, the J gene TRBJ2-7; 8 bases match TRBD2. From germline, CDR1 is MDHEN and CDR2 SYDVKM. Trimming took 5 bases from V and 2 from J; bases not matched to a gene: 5. This CDR3 has 14 residues. The CDR3 loop reads CASSPGGVPYEQYF. The CDR3 DNA reads TGTGCCAGCAGTCCGGGAGGGGTCCCCTACGAGCAGTACTTC.